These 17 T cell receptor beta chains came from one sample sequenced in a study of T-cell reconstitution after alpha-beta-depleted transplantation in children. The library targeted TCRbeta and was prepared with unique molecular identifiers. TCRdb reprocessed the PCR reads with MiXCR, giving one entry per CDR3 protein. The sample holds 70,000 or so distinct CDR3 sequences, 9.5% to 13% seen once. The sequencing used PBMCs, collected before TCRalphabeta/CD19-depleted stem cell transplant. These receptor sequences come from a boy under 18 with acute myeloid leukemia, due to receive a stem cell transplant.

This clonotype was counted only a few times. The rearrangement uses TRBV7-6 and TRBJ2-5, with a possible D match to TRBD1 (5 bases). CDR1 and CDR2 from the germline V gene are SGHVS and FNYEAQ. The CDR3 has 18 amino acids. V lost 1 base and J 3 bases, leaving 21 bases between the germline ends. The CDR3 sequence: CASSLGVDSRINKETQYF. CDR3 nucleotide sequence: TGTGCCAGCAGCTTAGGGGTAGACAGCCGGATAAATAAAGAGACCCAGTACTTC.

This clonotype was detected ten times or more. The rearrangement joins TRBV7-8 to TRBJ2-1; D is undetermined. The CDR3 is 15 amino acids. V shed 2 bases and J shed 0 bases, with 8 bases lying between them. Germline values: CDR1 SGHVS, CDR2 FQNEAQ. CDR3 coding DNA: TGTGCCAGCAGCTTAAAGCGAATCTCCTACAATGAGCAGTTCTTC. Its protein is CASSLKRISYNEQFF. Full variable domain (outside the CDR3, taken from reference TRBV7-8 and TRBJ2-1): GAGVSQSPRYKVAKRGQDVALRCDPISGHVSLFWYQQALGQGPEFLTYFQNEAQLDKSGLPSDRFFAERPEGSVSTLKIQRTQQEDSAVYLCASSLKRISYNEQFFGPGTRLTVL.

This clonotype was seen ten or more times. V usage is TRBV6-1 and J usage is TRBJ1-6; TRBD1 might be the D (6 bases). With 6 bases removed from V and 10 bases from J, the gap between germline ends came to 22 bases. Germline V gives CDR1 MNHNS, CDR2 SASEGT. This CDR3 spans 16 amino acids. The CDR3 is CASRTGAGTIGSPLHF. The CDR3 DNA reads TGTGCCAGCAGAACGGGGGCAGGCACGATTGGATCACCCCTCCACTTT.

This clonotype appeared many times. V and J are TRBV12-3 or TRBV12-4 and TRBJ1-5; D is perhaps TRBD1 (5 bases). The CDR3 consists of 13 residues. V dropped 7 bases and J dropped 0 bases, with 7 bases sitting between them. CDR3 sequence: CASMTASNQPQHF. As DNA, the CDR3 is TGTGCCAGCATGACAGCTAGCAATCAGCCCCAGCATTTT.

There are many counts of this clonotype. CDR3 in amino acids: CASSRTAVYGYTF. The CDR3 DNA reads TGTGCCAGCAGCAGGACAGCGGTCTATGGCTACACCTTC. This chain links TRBV6-5 with TRBJ1-2; tentative D call: TRBD1 (6 bases). The V gene lost 6 bases and the J gene lost 4 bases, with 12 bases spanning the gap. The CDR3 is 13 amino acids. Germline V CDR1 and CDR2: MNHEY, SVGAGI.

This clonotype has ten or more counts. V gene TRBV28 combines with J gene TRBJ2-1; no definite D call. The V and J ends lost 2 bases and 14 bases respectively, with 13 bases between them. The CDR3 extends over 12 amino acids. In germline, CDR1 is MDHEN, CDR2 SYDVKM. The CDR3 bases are TGTGCCAGCAGTTTACAGGAAACTTCGGAGTTCTTC. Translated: CASSLQETSEFF.

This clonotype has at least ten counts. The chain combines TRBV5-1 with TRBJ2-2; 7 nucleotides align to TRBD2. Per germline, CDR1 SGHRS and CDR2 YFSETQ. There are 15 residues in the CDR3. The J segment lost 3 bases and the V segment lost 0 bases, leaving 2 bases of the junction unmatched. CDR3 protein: CASSLVAGDTGELFF. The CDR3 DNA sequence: TGCGCCAGCAGCTTGGTGGCGGGGGACACCGGGGAGCTGTTTTTT.

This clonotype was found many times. The CDR3 here is CSASDGLNTGELFF. The CDR3 bases are TGCAGTGCTAGTGACGGCCTAAACACCGGGGAGCTGTTTTTT. This chain joins TRBV20-1 and TRBJ2-2; D gene ambiguous. Trimming pared 3 bases from V and 2 bases from J, leaving 10 bases between. There are 14 residues in the CDR3. The germline gives CDR1 DFQATT, CDR2 SNEGSKA (reference sequence).

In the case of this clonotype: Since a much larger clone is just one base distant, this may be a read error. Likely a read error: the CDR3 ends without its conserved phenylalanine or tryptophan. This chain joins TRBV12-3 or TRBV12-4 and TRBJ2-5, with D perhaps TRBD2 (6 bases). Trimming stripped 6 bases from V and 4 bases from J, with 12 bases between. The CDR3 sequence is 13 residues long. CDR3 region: CASSNSGGETQYL. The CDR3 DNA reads TGTGCCAGCAGCAATTCCGGGGGAGAGACCCAGTACTTA.

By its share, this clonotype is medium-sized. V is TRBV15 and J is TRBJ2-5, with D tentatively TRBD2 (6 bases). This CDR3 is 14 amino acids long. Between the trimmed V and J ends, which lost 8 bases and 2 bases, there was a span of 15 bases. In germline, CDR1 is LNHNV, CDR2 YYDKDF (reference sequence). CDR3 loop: CATGMEGIQETQYF. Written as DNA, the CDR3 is TGTGCCACCGGGATGGAGGGTATTCAAGAGACCCAGTACTTC.

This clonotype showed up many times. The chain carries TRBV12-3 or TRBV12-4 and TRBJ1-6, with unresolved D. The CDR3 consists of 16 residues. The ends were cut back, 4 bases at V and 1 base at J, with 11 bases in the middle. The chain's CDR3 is CASSSRGESYNSPLHF. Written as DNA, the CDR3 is TGTGCCAGCAGTTCCCGGGGTGAATCCTATAATTCACCCCTCCACTTT.

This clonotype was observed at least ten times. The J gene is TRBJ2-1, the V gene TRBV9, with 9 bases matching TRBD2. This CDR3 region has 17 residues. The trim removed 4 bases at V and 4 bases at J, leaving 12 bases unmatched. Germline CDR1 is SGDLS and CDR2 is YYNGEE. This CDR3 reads CASSPLAGGMTYNEQFF. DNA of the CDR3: TGTGCCAGCAGCCCCCTTGCGGGAGGGATGACTTACAATGAGCAGTTCTTC.

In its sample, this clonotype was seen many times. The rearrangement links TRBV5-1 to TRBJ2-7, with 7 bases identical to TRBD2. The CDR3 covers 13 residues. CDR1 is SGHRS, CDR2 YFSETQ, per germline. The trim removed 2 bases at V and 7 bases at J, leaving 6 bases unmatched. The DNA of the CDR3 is TGCGCCAGCAGCTTCCGGGCTAGCGGAGAGCAGTACGTC. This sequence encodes CASSFRASGEQYV.

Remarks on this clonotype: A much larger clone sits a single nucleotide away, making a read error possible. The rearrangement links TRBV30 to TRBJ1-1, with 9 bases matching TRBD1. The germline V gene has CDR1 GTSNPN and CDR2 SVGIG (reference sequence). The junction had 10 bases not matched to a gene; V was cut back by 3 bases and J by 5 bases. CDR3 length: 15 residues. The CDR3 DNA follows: TGTGCCTGGAGACCTCTACAGGGGGCGCTTACTGAAGCTTTCTTT. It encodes CAWRPLQGALTEAFF.

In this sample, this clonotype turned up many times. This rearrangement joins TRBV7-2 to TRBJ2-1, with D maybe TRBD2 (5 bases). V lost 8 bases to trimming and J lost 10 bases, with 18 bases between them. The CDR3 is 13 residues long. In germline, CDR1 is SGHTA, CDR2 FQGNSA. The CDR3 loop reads CASGGKDGIEQFF. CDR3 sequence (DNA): TGTGCCAGCGGAGGCAAGGACGGAATCGAGCAGTTCTTC.

CDR3 amino acids: CASSISDGGSYNEQFF. The CDR3 DNA reads TGTGCCAGTAGTATCTCGGACGGGGGTTCCTACAATGAGCAGTTCTTC. V usage is TRBV19 and J usage is TRBJ2-1; a weak D match, TRBD2 (6 bases). This CDR3 spans 16 amino acids. Germline V CDR1 and CDR2: LNHDA, SQIVND (reference sequence). V gave up 3 bases and J gave up 1 base, with 13 bases separating them.

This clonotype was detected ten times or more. CDR3 amino acids: CASSQVVGFSGNTIYF. In nucleotides, the CDR3 is TGTGCCAGCAGCCAAGTCGTGGGGTTCTCTGGAAACACCATATATTTT. V usage is TRBV14 and J usage is TRBJ1-3; no firm D call. CDR1 is SGHDN, CDR2 FVKESK, per germline. The CDR3 extends over 16 amino acids. Trimming stripped 1 base from V and 0 bases from J, with 10 bases between. Looking up the rest from reference TRBV14 and TRBJ1-3 gives the full variable domain: EAGVTQFPSHSVIEKGQTVTLRCDPISGHDNLYWYRRVMGKEIKFLLHFVKESKQDESGMPNNRFLAERTGGTYSTLKVQPAELEDSGVYFCASSQVVGFSGNTIYFGEGSWLTVV.